This T cell receptor beta chain was captured by sequencing in a study of Graves' ophthalmopathy and Graves' hyperthyroidism (dated by TCRdb to 2016 to 2019). About the investigation overall: Peripheral blood was collected before any treatment was given, at the time of initial diagnosis. Following sample collection, hyperthyroidism patients were given methimazole at a starting dose of 30 mg daily, and ophthalmopathy patients were given high-dose intravenous methylprednisolone. To tell Graves' ophthalmopathy apart from Graves' hyperthyroidism, and to predict which patients would progress to ophthalmopathy, the study relied on TCR beta repertoire signatures. An independent validation cohort was composed of 18 hyperthyroidism patients and around 16 patients who later progressed from hyperthyroidism to ophthalmopathy. To explore V-J signatures that distinguish ophthalmopathy from hyperthyroidism, a discovery set of 100 patients was enrolled, made up of approximately 45 with ophthalmopathy and some 60 with stable hyperthyroidism. In about 6 hyperthyroidism patients, T-cell repertoires of thyroid tissue and blood were compared. In total, approximately 140 blood samples were TCR-sequenced: some 40 ophthalmopathy, some 80 hyperthyroidism and some 17 hyperthyroidism-to-ophthalmopathy patients. Overall study outcomes, separate from this receptor: No statistical method was used to predetermine the sample size, and group allocation was not hidden from the investigators. Most expanded thyroid clonotypes with a frequency above 0.001 also appeared in blood, which suggests that blood repertoires may reflect the immune response in the thyroid. In validation, the model predicted ophthalmopathy progression with about 70% sensitivity and about 73% specificity; some 13 predicted patients were CT-confirmed with GO in a median of around 6.5 months. Ophthalmopathy was separated from stable hyperthyroidism by the 13-signature model with more than 85% sensitivity and 81% to 83% specificity in cross-validation and with 80%/75% in the test set.

The ophthalmopathy patients had moderately to severely active disease, with a Clinical Activity Score of 3 or higher, a NOSPECS grade of 4 or higher, and a disease duration of less than 3 months. Patients were excluded if they had other autoimmune diseases, uncontrolled infections, pregnancy or lactation. Clinical symptoms, serum thyroxine, TRAb, thyroid ultrasound and orbital computed tomography were used for diagnosis. PBMCs were isolated from around 10 ml of fresh peripheral blood by Ficoll-Paque density gradient centrifugation. Total RNA was extracted using Trizol reagent, and RNA quality was checked on an Agilent 2100 Bioanalyzer. As regards this clonotype: Its recognized antigen is unknown. The sample holds no much larger clone one base away, and base qualities are not on file.

The CDR3, cysteine through phenylalanine, is 14 amino acids long. The retained sequence is limited to the CDR3, 42 bases, with the frame set at the first base. Germline trimming: 7 bases from V, 7 bases from J; junction bases outside gene matches: 8. From a lookup of the germline V gene, CDR1 and CDR2 are SGDLS and YYNGEE. For repertoire sequencing, TCR beta CDR3 regions were amplified from RNA transcripts. HTBI primers and the Qiagen OneStep RT-PCR kit were used in a first-round RT-PCR, which was followed by a second-round multiplex PCR, size selection and purification. Libraries were sequenced paired-end with 100 bp reads on an Illumina HiSeq2000. On the study's bioinformatics: SOAPnuke was used to process the reads, removing any read that contained adapters or uncalled bases, had a mean Phred below 15, or lacked an exact match to the constant primer or identifier. COPE v1.2.5 was used to merge high-quality paired reads. Unique nucleotide sequences were defined as clonotypes and aligned to IMGT TRB V, D and J references using MiTCR v1.1. Only V-J combinations with frequency above 0.0001 were analysed, covering more than 99% of repertoires. A TCR clonal expansion and chaos score per V-J combination was defined as the ratio of F50 clonal expansion to chaos observed in the TCRdist matrix. Features were reduced by Welch's t-statistics and random forest to 10 to 15 V-J combinations, which fed a naive Bayes classifier. The Morisita-Horn index was used to measure how similar the thyroid and blood repertoires were. TCRdb reworked the public reads: Q25 trimming with fastp, MiXCR clone assembly, productive beta chains retained. A single entry per CDR3 protein holds the most common genes and DNA from its merged rows. The V and J calls were not made by the authors but by TCRdb's processing. This sample comprises around 670,000 distinct CDR3 sequences, 40% of them detected only once. The leading ten clones occupy 44% of the sample.

Sequenced material: peripheral blood. The sequence came from an adult man with Graves' ophthalmopathy. The chain couples TRBV9 to TRBJ1-6; 7 central bases correspond to TRBD1. The nucleotide sequence is TGTGCCAGCTCACGGGACAGCAACAATTCACCCCTCCACTTT. The resulting protein is CASSRDSNNSPLHF. With all but the CDR3 taken from the reference TRBV9 and TRBJ1-6 genes, the full variable domain is: DSGVTQTPKHLITATGQRVTLRCSPRSGDLSVYWYQQSLDQGLQFLIQYYNGEERAKGNILERFSAQQFPDLHSELNLSSLELGDSALYFCASSRDSNNSPLHFGNGTRLTVT.